This T cell receptor (beta chain) was observed in a study of beta chain features in type 1 diabetes. The authors reverse transcribed all of the isolated RNA, so sequencing captured expressed TCRB transcripts. Assay: immunoSEQ multiplex PCR; the TCRdb copy retains only in-frame clones and omits some. The sample lists 120,000 or so clones; roughly 17% were seen once. Study-level results: Shorter TCRB CDR3s, moderately but significantly so, were found in Type 1 diabetes patients in all four CD4+ subsets.

On this clone: Its matching antigen is unknown.

This CDR3 comprises 15 residues. The V end lost 5 bases, the J end lost 1 base, and 14 bases lay between the germline ends. Germline values: CDR1 SGHTA, CDR2 FQGNSA. The clonotype originates from a man between 18 and 29 years old with type 1 diabetes. The V and J genes are TRBV7-2 and TRBJ2-5, with D uncertain. The sequenced material came from central memory CD4+ T cells from blood. The CDR3 nucleotides are TGTGCCAGCAGCCCCCCCGAAGGGTTCCAAGAGACCCAGTACTTC. Amino acid sequence: CASSPPEGFQETQYF.